The clone carrying this T cell receptor (beta chain) has just a few counts. Antigen unknown. This sample stems from a study of T cell repertoires in cytomegalovirus infection. Across the study: TCR beta signatures that were public indicated CMV infection and matching HLA type. Study-level points and caveats: Clonotype analysis showed dominance of the ex vivo response by HLA-C-restricted CMV-specific TCR beta clonotypes.

The CDR3 is made up of 15 amino acids. From germline, CDR1 is SGHTA and CDR2 FQGNSA. Trimming removed 1 base at V and 4 bases at J, with 11 bases between. One entry per CDR3 protein, called by TCRdb with MiXCR from the reads. The sample yields around 140,000 distinct CDR3 sequences, roughly 6.5% seen once. The V gene is TRBV7-2, the J gene TRBJ2-1; D possibly corresponds to TRBD1 (6 bases). What was sequenced was PBMCs. The origin of this receptor is a human donor in good health (CMV status not recorded). Some clones in this sample may be carry-over from other donors' samples. Here the CDR3 DNA reads TGTGCCAGCAGCTTAGAGCCCGGACAGTACAATGAGCAGTTCTTC. Residues: CASSLEPGQYNEQFF.